What follows are 16 T cell receptor beta chains derived from one specimen sequenced in a study of blood T cell repertoires in COVID-19. Using immunoSEQ multiplex PCR, the repertoire was profiled, and TCRdb retains in-frame clones only, with some absent. The sample contains 92,000 or so clones, 88% of which appear only once. Sequencing used peripheral blood. The origin of the receptors is a man aged 60 to 69 with acute or convalescent COVID-19.

The rearrangement joins TRBV18 to TRBJ2-1; the D call may be TRBD1 or TRBD2 (5 bases each). Germline CDR1 reads KGHSH; CDR2 reads LQKENI. V was trimmed by 6 bases and J by 6 bases, leaving 9 bases between them. This CDR3 has 12 residues. The CDR3 is CASSPGSNEQFF. The DNA for the CDR3 is TGTGCCAGCTCGCCAGGGAGCAATGAGCAGTTCTTC.

The chain links TRBV28 to TRBJ1-2; no firm D call. The V gene lost 3 bases and the J gene lost 1 base, with 9 bases spanning the gap. The germline V gene encodes CDR1 MDHEN and CDR2 SYDVKM. This CDR3 is 14 amino acids long. CDR3 sequence: CASSLEVFNYGYTF. CDR3 nucleotide sequence: TGTGCCAGCAGTTTGGAGGTATTTAACTATGGCTACACCTTC.

This chain links TRBV18 with TRBJ1-1, with D possibly TRBD1 on 6 matching bases. Germline loops: CDR1 KGHSH, CDR2 LQKENI. CDR3 length: 14 amino acids. Trimming cost V 2 bases and J 3 bases, with 10 bases left between them. As DNA, the CDR3 is TGTGCCAGCTCACCAATCAACAGGGACACTGAAGCTTTCTTT. Protein: CASSPINRDTEAFF.

This clone has more than one count but fewer than ten. This sequence joins TRBV10-3 and TRBJ1-1, with D possibly matching TRBD1 (5 bases). There are 15 residues in the CDR3. Trimming removed 3 bases from V and 3 bases from J, with 14 bases in between. Germline V gives CDR1 ENHRY, CDR2 SYGVKD. Written as DNA, the CDR3 is TGTGCCATCAGTGATAAAGGCGGGACTTACACTGAAGCTTTCTTT. Translation: CAISDKGGTYTEAFF.

The CDR3 spells CASSFRDTQETQYF. The CDR3 nucleotides read TGCGCCAGCAGCTTCCGGGACACACAAGAGACCCAGTACTTC. J is TRBJ2-5 and V is TRBV5-1; D may be TRBD1 (6 bases). There are 14 residues in the CDR3. Trimming stripped 2 bases from V and 2 bases from J, with 10 bases between. Looked up from germline, CDR1 is SGHRS and CDR2 is YFSETQ.

The chain uses TRBV9 and TRBJ2-5; TRBD2 matches at 8 bases. The CDR3 is made up of 16 amino acids. After removal of 0 bases from V and 5 bases from J, the junction contained 9 bases not matched to a gene. CDR1 and CDR2 (germline): SGDLS, YYNGEE. CDR3 in amino acids: CASSVDPAGVWETQYF. In DNA, the CDR3 is TGTGCCAGCAGCGTAGATCCAGCGGGAGTGTGGGAGACCCAGTACTTC.

V gene TRBV2 combines with J gene TRBJ2-5; TRBD1 aligns across 7 bases. CDR3 length equals 13 residues. V was pared by 10 bases and J by 1 base, with 6 bases of the junction left unmatched. The germline V gene has CDR1 SNHLY and CDR2 FYNNEI. CDR3 DNA: TGTGCCACCCAGGGGGACATCCAAGAGACCCAGTACTTC. The encoded protein is CATQGDIQETQYF.

The chain combines TRBV5-1 with TRBJ2-1, with 10 positions matching TRBD2. J gave up 0 bases and V 0 bases, and 3 bases lay outside the gene matches. The germline gives CDR1 SGHRS, CDR2 YFSETQ. CDR3 length equals 17 residues. CDR3 nucleotide sequence: TGCGCCAGCAGCTTGGGGCTAGCGGGGGTCTCCTACAATGAGCAGTTCTTC. Translation: CASSLGLAGVSYNEQFF.

V and J are TRBV4-1 and TRBJ2-5; 11 bases map to TRBD1. The germline gives CDR1 MGHRA, CDR2 YSYEKL. The CDR3 is 17 residues long. Trimming at V came to 1 base and at J to 5 bases, leaving 9 bases not matched to a gene. Written as DNA, the CDR3 is TGCGCCAGCAGCCAAGGGACAGGGGGCGCCTCGGGGGAGACCCAGTACTTC. Encoded protein: CASSQGTGGASGETQYF.

This chain links TRBV30 with TRBJ1-6; 7 bases line up with TRBD1. The CDR3 spans 15 residues. Germline CDR1 and CDR2: GTSNPN and SVGIG (reference sequence). With 2 bases clipped from V and 5 bases from J, the junction kept 6 bases outside the gene matches. CDR3 in amino acids: CAWSQGVQDNSPLHF. The CDR3 nucleotides read TGTGCCTGGAGTCAGGGGGTGCAAGATAATTCACCCCTCCACTTT.

V is TRBV13 and J is TRBJ2-5, with 12 bases lining up with TRBD2. Germline V gene data show CDR1 as PRHDT and CDR2 as FYEKMQ (reference sequence). The CDR3 is 17 amino acids. Losses at the gene ends were 2 bases for V and 2 bases for J; bases not matched to a gene: 6. CDR3 bases: TGTGCCAGCAGCTTACTTCGGGGACTAGCGGGTCAAGAGACCCAGTACTTC. As protein: CASSLLRGLAGQETQYF.

This rearrangement joins TRBV5-4 to TRBJ2-5; 8 nucleotides line up with TRBD1. Germline CDR1 and CDR2: SGHNT and YYREEE (reference sequence). This CDR3 has 14 residues. J gave up 6 bases and V 4 bases, and 8 bases lay outside the gene matches. DNA of the CDR3: TGTGCCAGCAGCGGGGCTGACAGGGGCCAGACCCAGTACTTC. Residues: CASSGADRGQTQYF.

The chain links TRBV14 to TRBJ1-1; TRBD1 matches 9 bases. V shed 11 bases and J 5 bases; nucleotides not matched to a gene: 15. The CDR3 has 15 residues. Germline V CDR1 and CDR2: SGHDN, FVKESK. CDR3 amino acids: CAPYRGLSILTEAFF. The CDR3 bases are TGTGCCCCATACAGGGGGCTAAGTATATTGACTGAAGCTTTCTTT.

This sequence joins TRBV2 and TRBJ2-1; D perhaps matches TRBD1 (7 bases). The CDR3 is 15 amino acids. V lost 3 bases and J lost 6, with 15 bases in between. Germline V gene data show CDR1 as SNHLY and CDR2 as FYNNEI. CDR3 region: CASSDGAGGGNEQFF. The CDR3 DNA sequence: TGTGCCAGCAGTGACGGCGCAGGGGGAGGCAATGAGCAGTTCTTC.

This rearrangement joins TRBV6-1 to TRBJ2-7, with 12 bases identical to TRBD1. J was trimmed by 0 bases and V by 4 bases; bases with no gene match: 4. This CDR3 has 16 amino acids. The V gene's germline CDR1 is MNHNS and CDR2 SASEGT. This CDR3 reads CASSVGQGAPSYEQYF. CDR3 coding DNA: TGTGCCAGCAGTGTGGGACAGGGGGCCCCCTCCTACGAGCAGTACTTC.

This chain connects TRBV11-2 to TRBJ2-1; tentatively, D is TRBD2 (7 bases). Looked up from germline, CDR1 is SGHAT and CDR2 is FQNNGV. CDR3 length: 15 residues. V lost 1 base to trimming and J lost 7 bases, with 14 bases between them. The CDR3 sequence: CASSLGGGARNEQFF. The CDR3 bases are TGTGCCAGCAGCTTAGGTGGGGGGGCTAGGAATGAGCAGTTCTTC. The full variable domain, in which reference TRBV11-2 and TRBJ2-1 provide the parts outside the CDR3, is EAGVAQSPRYKIIEKRQSVAFWCNPISGHATLYWYQQILGQGPKLLIQFQNNGVVDDSQLPKDRFSAERLKGVDSTLKIQPAKLEDSAVYLCASSLGGGARNEQFFGPGTRLTVL.